A single sample is the source of the 14 T cell receptor beta chains below, sequenced in a study of blood T cell repertoires in COVID-19 (TCRdb year 2020). Library preparation employed the immunoSEQ multiplex PCR assay. This immuneACCESS table, as held by TCRdb, lists in-frame sequences with V and J called but not all clones. Of the missing ones, under half trace to an unresolved V gene in checked studies; the others have no known cause. The sample has some 240,000 clones on record, 65% to 85% of them singletons. The ten largest make up less than 2% of the sample. The sequencing sample was made of peripheral blood. The receptors come from a woman aged 40 to 50 who had recovered from COVID-19.

The rearrangement joins TRBV7-9 to TRBJ2-2; 8 bases are shared with TRBD1. CDR1 is SEHNR, CDR2 FQNEAQ, per germline (reference sequence). V shed 5 bases, J shed 6 bases, and the junction held 8 bases outside the gene matches. The CDR3 is 15 residues long. CDR3 sequence: CASSQTGQGPGELFF. The CDR3 coding sequence is TGTGCCAGCAGCCAGACAGGACAGGGTCCCGGGGAGCTGTTTTTT.

This clone was found a few times. J is TRBJ1-5 and V is TRBV28, with D hard to call. The CDR3 is made up of 12 amino acids. Germline loops: CDR1 MDHEN, CDR2 SYDVKM. Trimming stripped 5 bases from V and 11 bases from J, with 13 bases between. The CDR3 loop reads CASSPLPLTQHF. The CDR3 DNA follows: TGTGCCAGCAGTCCTCTCCCCTTAACCCAGCATTTT.

This clone has only a few counts. This chain joins TRBV27 and TRBJ1-6, with unresolved D. This CDR3 has 15 residues. V was trimmed by 5 bases and J by 0 bases, leaving 8 bases between them. Germline V CDR1 and CDR2: MNHEY, SMNVEV (reference sequence). The CDR3 DNA reads TGTGCCAGCAGTGCCCCGGGCTCCTATAATTCACCCCTCCACTTT. Residues: CASSAPGSYNSPLHF.

The rearrangement links TRBV7-9 to TRBJ1-5; a possible D gene is TRBD1 (5 bases). Germline V gene sequence: CDR1 SEHNR, CDR2 FQNEAQ (reference sequence). The CDR3 is 15 residues long. Trimming stripped 5 bases from V and 4 bases from J, with 15 bases between. The CDR3 region has the DNA TGTGCCAGCAGCGCGGGGGGAGCAGGGAATCAGCCCCAGCATTTT. This gives the protein CASSAGGAGNQPQHF.

The chain recombines TRBV29-1 with TRBJ2-5; D gene uncertain. Trimming cost V 6 bases and J 4 bases, with 12 bases left between them. Germline V CDR1 and CDR2: SQVTM, ANQGSEA. CDR3 length equals 12 residues. CDR3 sequence reads: CSVETHSETQYF. The CDR3 region has the DNA TGCAGCGTCGAAACCCACTCAGAGACCCAGTACTTC.

This clone has only a few counts. Other DNA sequences within the sample encode an identical CDR3. J is TRBJ1-5 and V is TRBV12-3 or TRBV12-4; D is uncertain. V was shortened by 6 bases and J by 9 bases, with 9 bases between the two germline ends. The CDR3 is 11 residues long. CDR3 DNA: TGTGCCAGCAGCCTAGGAACGCCCCAGCATTTT. Protein: CASSLGTPQHF.

The chain links TRBV2 to TRBJ1-1, with D unclear. With 3 bases removed from V and 0 bases from J, the gap between germline ends came to 8 bases. CDR1 is SNHLY, CDR2 FYNNEI, per germline. The CDR3 is made up of 14 amino acids. The CDR3 DNA sequence: TGTGCCAGCAGTGACCGCGCCATGAACACTGAAGCTTTCTTT. Residues: CASSDRAMNTEAFF.

V and J are TRBV28 and TRBJ1-5; no firm D call. Germline CDR1 MDHEN, CDR2 SYDVKM. V lost 3 bases and J 3 bases, leaving 12 bases between the germline ends. The CDR3 loop spans 15 amino acids. CDR3 region: CASSFTSNDNQPQHF. DNA of the CDR3: TGTGCCAGCAGTTTTACTAGTAACGACAATCAGCCCCAGCATTTT.

This sequence joins TRBV7-2 and TRBJ1-5; D ambiguous. The CDR3 has 13 amino acids. Germline loops: CDR1 SGHTA, CDR2 FQGNSA. V shed 5 bases and J shed 8 bases, with 13 bases lying between them. The CDR3 nucleotides read TGTGCCAGCAGCCCTGGCCTTGAGGAGCCCCAGCATTTT. Protein sequence: CASSPGLEEPQHF.

The rearrangement links TRBV9 to TRBJ2-1, with 8 bases matching TRBD2. Trimming took 0 bases from V and 7 from J; bases not matched to a gene: 0. CDR1 is SGDLS and CDR2 is YYNGEE in the germline V gene. This CDR3 comprises 13 residues. CDR3 sequence: CASSVAGGNEQFF. The CDR3 DNA follows: TGTGCCAGCAGCGTAGCGGGGGGGAATGAGCAGTTCTTC.

Concerning this clone itself: A read error may account for a junction end that differs from germline. The rearrangement joins TRBV29-1 to TRBJ2-7; D perhaps matches TRBD1 (7 bases). CDR3 length equals 11 residues. Germline-derived CDR1 and CDR2 are SQVTM and ANQGSEA. CDR3 region: CSVEDRGVVDF. DNA of the CDR3: TGCAGCGTTGAAGACAGGGGGGTGGTGGACTTC.

The chain has TRBV29-1 and TRBJ2-1, with D maybe TRBD2 (6 bases). Per germline, CDR1 SQVTM and CDR2 ANQGSEA. The V and J ends lost 7 bases and 2 bases respectively, with 12 bases between them. CDR3 length equals 13 residues. CDR3 protein: CSAGTDPYNEQFF. CDR3 coding DNA: TGCAGCGCCGGGACTGATCCCTACAATGAGCAGTTCTTC.

This chain connects TRBV5-1 to TRBJ2-1; D remains unclear. Germline values: CDR1 SGHRS, CDR2 YFSETQ. CDR3 length: 12 amino acids. V shed 4 bases and J shed 8 bases, with 10 bases lying between them. The CDR3 loop is CASSPPSDEQFF. The CDR3 bases are TGCGCCAGCAGCCCCCCGAGCGATGAGCAGTTCTTC.

CDR3 sequence: CASSRKQGTNEKLFF. The CDR3, as DNA: TGTGCCAGCAGCCGAAAACAGGGCACTAATGAAAAACTGTTTTTT. The rearrangement joins TRBV4-2 to TRBJ1-4, with a weak D call TRBD1 (6 bases). V gave up 4 bases and J gave up 2 bases, with 11 bases separating them. Germline V gene data show CDR1 as LGHNA and CDR2 as YNFKEQ. The CDR3 spans 15 residues.